This note documents a single T cell receptor (beta chain) sequence. What it recognizes is unknown. These data belong to a study of cytomegalovirus exposure and HLA in healthy donors. Overall study results and limits: Most likely, a cluster of highly shared sequence variants arose as a sequencing artifact. Later, an analysis showed that TCR beta chains associated with HLA were more clonally expanded than others that were equally common. Later work found most CMV-associated TCR beta chains apparently HLA-restricted.

A multiplex PCR was run with 60 Vbeta primers and 13 Jbeta primers. Libraries were prepared by immunoSEQ multiplex PCR; TCRdb keeps only in-frame clonotypes and omits some of them. This sample carries about 130,000 clones, roughly 75% of them seen once, and the ten largest clones take approximately 5%. This TCR was recovered from a man aged 30 to 39 in good health and CMV-seronegative. The sequenced material came from PBMCs.

The CDR3 DNA sequence: TGTGCCAGCTCACCAACCATAACTACCGGAAAGACCCAGTACTTC. Protein product: CASSPTITTGKTQYF. The genes are TRBV18 and TRBJ2-5; no clear D gene. The CDR3 runs to 15 residues. Germline CDR1 is KGHSH and CDR2 is LQKENI. V was clipped by 2 bases and J by 6 bases, with 16 bases between them.